Listed here are 28 T cell receptor beta chains from one sample, sequenced in a study of radiotherapy plus CTLA-4 blockade in lung cancer (dated by TCRdb to the late 2010s). The library was produced with the immunoSEQ multiplex PCR assay. The immuneACCESS repertoire file appears here via TCRdb, limited to in-frame rearrangements. These files lack a portion of the clones; in checked studies, under half of the deficit traces to unresolved V genes, and the cause of the others is not known. The sample table lists 27,000 or so clones, over 70% of them with a count of one. The ten largest clones add up to approximately 25% of the sample. The sequencing here drew on peripheral blood, taken from a patient treated with radiotherapy plus ipilimumab. These receptors were obtained from a human donor with non-small cell lung cancer that progressed on radiotherapy plus ipilimumab.

This clone turned up a few times. The gene calls are TRBV15 and TRBJ1-3; 10 nucleotides match TRBD1. The junction had 6 bases not matched to a gene; V was cut back by 3 bases and J by 7 bases. The CDR3 has 15 amino acids. CDR1 and CDR2 (germline): LNHNV, YYDKDF (reference sequence). CDR3 amino acids: CATSRTGGEGNTIYF. For the CDR3, the DNA is TGTGCCACCAGCAGGACAGGGGGCGAGGGGAACACCATATATTTT.

The chain uses TRBV28 and TRBJ2-1, with 8 bases aligning to TRBD2. The germline CDR1 and CDR2 sequences are MDHEN and SYDVKM. V dropped 5 bases and J dropped 0; count of bases not matched to a gene: 6. The CDR3 sequence is 16 residues long. Written as DNA, the CDR3 is TGTGCCAGCAGTCGATCCGGGACTAGCTCCTACAATGAGCAGTTCTTC. The encoded protein is CASSRSGTSSYNEQFF.

This clone was detected only once. The chain joins TRBV27 to TRBJ2-7; maybe TRBD2 (8 bases). V lost 2 bases and J 4 bases, leaving 24 bases between the germline ends. The length of the CDR3 is 18 residues. CDR1 MNHEY and CDR2 SMNVEV come from the germline V gene (reference sequence). The CDR3 DNA follows: TGTGCCAGCAGTTTAAAGACAGGGAGCGGGGGCCTCCCTTACGAGCAGTACTTC. Translating gives CASSLKTGSGGLPYEQYF.

The J gene is TRBJ1-2, the V gene TRBV5-5; D gene uncertain. The germline V and J ends were trimmed by 4 bases and 3 bases, with 16 bases remaining between them. The CDR3 covers 15 residues. Germline assignment: CDR1 SGHKS and CDR2 YYEKEE (reference sequence). The CDR3 DNA follows: TGTGCCAGCAGCCTCTCGGGCGGAGGCCACTATGGCTACACCTTC. Translating it yields CASSLSGGGHYGYTF.

The chain employs TRBV7-3 and TRBJ2-1; no reliable D call. CDR1 is SGHTA and CDR2 is FQGTGA in the germline V gene. CDR3 length: 15 residues. Trimming removed 5 bases at V and 0 bases at J, with 11 bases between. The CDR3 DNA reads as TGTGCCAGCAGCCCCAGTCACAGCTCCTACAATGAGCAGTTCTTC. Protein product: CASSPSHSSYNEQFF. The full variable domain, completed using reference TRBV7-3 and TRBJ2-1, is GAGVSQTPSNKVTEKGKYVELRCDPISGHTALYWYRQSLGQGPEFLIYFQGTGAADDSGLPNDRFFAVRPEGSVSTLKIQRTERGDSAVYLCASSPSHSSYNEQFFGPGTRLTVL.

This clone has more than one count but fewer than ten. The chain joins TRBV5-4 to TRBJ1-1, with TRBD1 matching 8 bases. The ends lost 1 base at V and 3 bases at J; junction bases unmatched: 2. Germline V gene sequence: CDR1 SGHNT, CDR2 YYREEE (reference sequence). CDR3 length equals 14 residues. CDR3 residues: CASSLLTGDTEAFF. The CDR3 nucleotides are TGTGCCAGCAGCTTGCTGACAGGGGACACTGAAGCTTTCTTT.

V gene TRBV13 combines with J gene TRBJ1-1; D is ambiguous. Per germline, CDR1 PRHDT and CDR2 FYEKMQ (reference sequence). With 4 bases removed from V and 1 base from J, the gap between germline ends came to 7 bases. This CDR3 has 13 residues. CDR3 DNA: TGTGCCAGCAGCTCTTACACGAACACTGAAGCTTTCTTT. It encodes CASSSYTNTEAFF.

V is TRBV6-6 and J is TRBJ2-1; D ambiguous. This CDR3 is built from 16 residues. Looked up from germline, CDR1 is MNHNY and CDR2 is SVGAGI (reference sequence). V lost 0 bases to trimming and J lost 6 bases, with 15 bases between them. CDR3 sequence (DNA): TGTGCCAGCAGTTACTCGTTGTCACATGTAAGCAATGAGCAGTTCTTC. Translated: CASSYSLSHVSNEQFF.

V is TRBV28 and J is TRBJ1-2, with 12 bases lining up with TRBD1. V lost 6 bases and J lost 8; bases outside the gene matches: 13. The CDR3 covers 16 residues. Germline values: CDR1 MDHEN, CDR2 SYDVKM. CDR3 amino acids: CASRESGDRGRGGYTF. The CDR3 coding sequence is TGTGCCAGCAGGGAAAGTGGGGACAGGGGGCGAGGAGGCTACACCTTC.

As to this clone: The junction does not match germline at one end; this may be a read error. The chain employs TRBV7-7 and TRBJ2-1; maybe TRBD2 (5 bases). The V gene's germline CDR1 is SSHAT and CDR2 FNYEAQ (reference sequence). The CDR3 contains 14 residues. CDR3 bases: TGTGCTAGCAGTCGAAACGAGGGCTACAATGAGCAGTTCTTC. It specifies CASSRNEGYNEQFF.

There are a few counts of this clone. This chain uses TRBV27 with TRBJ2-1; no clear D. Germline CDR1 is MNHEY and CDR2 is SMNVEV (reference sequence). Trimming shortened V by 1 base and J by 0 bases, and 10 bases separated the two germline ends. This CDR3 contains 16 residues. CDR3 nucleotide sequence: TGTGCCAGCAGTTTATATCCGGCCTACTCCTACAATGAGCAGTTCTTC. Protein sequence: CASSLYPAYSYNEQFF.

This rearrangement joins TRBV27 to TRBJ2-1; D might be TRBD1 (6 bases). Germline CDR1 reads MNHEY; CDR2 reads SMNVEV (reference sequence). Between the trimmed V and J ends, which lost 5 bases and 5 bases, there was a span of 19 bases. The CDR3 loop spans 16 amino acids. CDR3 sequence (DNA): TGTGCCAGCAGTCCCTCTTGGGGAGAGGGGGACAATGAGCAGTTCTTC. This translates into CASSPSWGEGDNEQFF.

This clone was found a few times. This chain uses TRBV7-9 with TRBJ2-1, with a weak D call TRBD1 (6 bases). V was cut by 5 bases and J by 4 bases, with 18 bases left in between. Germline V gives CDR1 SEHNR, CDR2 FQNEAQ (reference sequence). The CDR3 covers 16 residues. DNA for the CDR3: TGTGCCAGCAGCCCTCCCACAGGGAGATTGTACAATGAGCAGTTCTTC. Its translation is CASSPPTGRLYNEQFF.

This clone was picked up one time. This rearrangement joins TRBV5-5 to TRBJ1-4; D is undetermined. This CDR3 comprises 12 residues. V was shortened by 4 bases and J by 12 bases, with 13 bases between the two germline ends. The germline V gene has CDR1 SGHKS and CDR2 YYEKEE (reference sequence). Written as DNA, the CDR3 is TGTGCCAGCAGCCCCAATTTTGATGAACTGTTTTTT. Translating gives CASSPNFDELFF.

The V call is TRBV27, the J call TRBJ2-3, with unresolved D. This CDR3 spans 15 amino acids. From germline, CDR1 is MNHEY and CDR2 SMNVEV (reference sequence). The V end was cut by 5 bases, the J end by 2 bases, with 14 bases between. CDR3 nucleotides: TGTGCCAGCAGTCCCCTCGTTGGCTCCACAGATACGCAGTATTTT. Translation: CASSPLVGSTDTQYF.

The gene calls are TRBV28 and TRBJ2-3; 9 nucleotides agree with TRBD2. Losses at the gene ends were 6 bases for V and 2 bases for J; bases not matched to a gene: 6. The CDR3 length is 15 residues. Germline CDR1 and CDR2: MDHEN and SYDVKM. CDR3 sequence (DNA): TGTGCCAGCAGCTCTCTAGCGGGGCTCACAGATACGCAGTATTTT. Translation: CASSSLAGLTDTQYF.

The chain recombines TRBV5-4 with TRBJ1-1; no reliable D call. The CDR3 length is 13 residues. Trimming took off 0 bases at V and 3 bases at J, with 6 bases between the two ends. The germline V gene encodes CDR1 SGHNT and CDR2 YYREEE (reference sequence). The CDR3 bases are TGTGCCAGCAGCTTGGACGGGTACACTGAAGCTTTCTTT. Protein product: CASSLDGYTEAFF.

CDR3 loop: CASSGHNSNQPQHF. The CDR3 nucleotides are TGTGCCAGCAGCGGACACAATAGCAATCAGCCCCAGCATTTT. This chain joins TRBV9 and TRBJ1-5; D unresolved. V dropped 3 bases and J dropped 0 bases, with 7 bases sitting between them. Germline V CDR1 and CDR2: SGDLS, YYNGEE. The CDR3 covers 14 residues.

The genes are TRBV11-2 and TRBJ1-3, with D hard to call. This CDR3 contains 13 residues. The germline CDR1 and CDR2 sequences are SGHAT and FQNNGV. Trimming took 1 base from V and 8 from J, leaving 9 bases between them. CDR3 protein: CASSLGSGDTIYF. The DNA of the CDR3 is TGTGCCAGCAGCTTAGGGTCAGGTGACACCATATATTTT.

The V call is TRBV4-1, the J call TRBJ2-1, with 7 positions matching TRBD2. Germline trimming cut 0 bases from V and 2 bases from J; bases unmatched to any gene: 13. Germline values: CDR1 MGHRA, CDR2 YSYEKL. CDR3 length: 19 amino acids. This chain's CDR3 is CASSQDSRIGGSPYNEQFF. The CDR3 region has the DNA TGCGCCAGCAGCCAAGATAGTAGAATCGGCGGGAGTCCCTACAATGAGCAGTTCTTC.

The chain links TRBV30 to TRBJ2-5; possible D gene TRBD1, 5 bases. The CDR3 sequence is 14 residues long. Germline loops: CDR1 GTSNPN, CDR2 SVGIG (reference sequence). V was cut by 5 bases and J by 5 bases, with 18 bases left in between. CDR3 sequence: CAWGKGLLGETQYF. In DNA form, the CDR3 reads TGTGCCTGGGGAAAGGGGCTACTTGGGGAGACCCAGTACTTC.

V usage is TRBV7-6 and J usage is TRBJ1-5, with D tentatively TRBD1 (6 bases). There are 15 residues in the CDR3. V was trimmed by 1 base and J by 2 bases, leaving 9 bases between them. Germline assignment: CDR1 SGHVS and CDR2 FNYEAQ. The CDR3 loop reads CASSLEEGGNQPQHF. CDR3 nucleotides: TGTGCCAGCAGCTTAGAGGAGGGGGGCAATCAGCCCCAGCATTTT.

V and J are TRBV12-5 and TRBJ2-2; tentatively, D is TRBD1 (6 bases). Trimming took off 3 bases at V and 1 base at J, with 15 bases between the two ends. This CDR3 spans 17 amino acids. Germline V gene data show CDR1 as LGHNT and CDR2 as FRNRAP. CDR3 sequence reads: CASGFSSGVRNTGELFF. The CDR3 DNA is TGTGCTAGTGGTTTCTCGTCAGGGGTTCGGAACACCGGGGAGCTGTTTTTT.

This chain uses TRBV15 with TRBJ1-1, with D hard to call. Trimming took off 8 bases at V and 2 bases at J, with 12 bases between the two ends. CDR1 is LNHNV and CDR2 is YYDKDF in the germline V gene (reference sequence). The CDR3 spans 13 residues. This CDR3 reads CATDRDGNTEAFF. In nucleotides, the CDR3 is TGTGCCACCGATAGAGACGGAAACACTGAAGCTTTCTTT.

This chain uses TRBV7-9 with TRBJ1-2; 9 bases align to TRBD1. CDR1 is SEHNR, CDR2 FQNEAQ, per germline (reference sequence). After removal of 4 bases from V and 2 bases from J, the junction contained 2 bases not matched to a gene. CDR3 length equals 14 residues. As DNA, the CDR3 is TGTGCCAGCAGCTGGGACAGGGAGAACTATGGCTACACCTTC. Amino acid sequence: CASSWDRENYGYTF.

The chain couples TRBV5-1 to TRBJ1-4, with D perhaps matching TRBD1 (6 bases). V was trimmed by 2 bases and J by 8 bases, leaving 13 bases between them. Germline values: CDR1 SGHRS, CDR2 YFSETQ. The CDR3 contains 14 residues. The CDR3 region has the DNA TGCGCCAGCAGCTTCACGGAACAGGGCGAAAAACTGTTTTTT. It translates to CASSFTEQGEKLFF.

This chain joins TRBV7-9 and TRBJ2-7; D uncertain. Germline V CDR1 and CDR2: SEHNR, FQNEAQ (reference sequence). This CDR3 is built from 14 residues. With 5 bases removed from V and 0 bases from J, the gap between germline ends came to 11 bases. The CDR3 nucleotides read TGTGCCAGCAGCCCCCCGACAAACTCCTACGAGCAGTACTTC. Translating it yields CASSPPTNSYEQYF.

This chain connects TRBV19 to TRBJ1-5; perhaps TRBD1 as D (5 bases). V dropped 2 bases and J dropped 5 bases, with 10 bases sitting between them. Germline assignment: CDR1 LNHDA and CDR2 SQIVND (reference sequence). This CDR3 comprises 14 residues. CDR3 DNA: TGTGCCAGTAGTATATGGGGGATCCATCAGCCCCAGCATTTT. Translated, it gives CASSIWGIHQPQHF.